The TCR beta chain described here comes from a study of T cell repertoires in cytomegalovirus infection. In the study overall: A matching HLA type, together with CMV infection, was signaled by public TCR beta signatures.

A single record per CDR3 protein comes from TCRdb applying MiXCR to the reads. The data hold around 630,000 distinct CDR3 sequences, with about 24% observed a single time. This clonotype was observed once. What it recognizes is unknown. One end of the junction is discordant with germline, which a read error may explain. The study's findings and limits: The cumulative frequency of public TCR beta families identified carriers of CMV plus the relevant HLA. HLA-C-restricted CMV-specific TCR beta clonotypes prevailed in the ex vivo response.

This CDR3 comprises 14 residues. The germline CDR1 and CDR2 sequences are SGHRS and YFSETQ. Sequenced: CD8+ T cells from PBMCs. The chain uses TRBV5-1 and TRBJ2-1; D possibly matches TRBD1 or TRBD2 (5 bases each). The TCR comes from a human donor in good health (CMV status not recorded). Some clones in this sample may be carry-over from other donors' samples. The CDR3 sequence: CAGSFRGSDNEQFF. CDR3 DNA: TGCGCCGGCAGCTTTCGGGGCAGCGACAATGAGCAGTTCTTC. The full variable domain, with the rest looked up from reference TRBV5-1 and TRBJ2-1, is KAGVTQTPRYLIKTRGQQVTLSCSPISGHRSVSWYQQTPGQGLQFLFEYFSETQRNKGNFPGRFSGRQFSNSRSEMNVSTLELGDSALYLCAGSFRGSDNEQFFGPGTRLTVL.